This T cell receptor beta chain was recorded in a study of OX40 agonist ivuxolimab in advanced cancers. For the study at large: Patient treatment consisted of intravenous ivuxolimab administration every 2 weeks at 0.01 to 10 mg/kg. Antecedent anti-PD-1, anti-PD-L1 or anti-CTLA-4 therapy was permissible, with roughly 36% having received some.

Trimming took off 1 base at V and 14 bases at J, with 13 bases between the two ends. In germline, CDR1 is GTSNPN, CDR2 SVGIG (reference sequence). The CDR3 length is 11 residues. Assay: immunoSEQ multiplex PCR; the TCRdb copy retains only in-frame clones and omits some. The sample shows over 50,000 clones, roughly 85% of them seen only once. Study findings and constraints: Fewer expanded clones were found on average in CD4+ than in CD8+ T cells.

As regards this clone: The antigen is undetermined.

The sample was CD4+ or CD8+ T cells sorted from blood, taken in a trial of the OX40 agonist ivuxolimab. This sequence originates from an adult with an advanced solid tumor such as melanoma, head and neck, liver or kidney cancer. The rearrangement uses TRBV30 and TRBJ2-3; D perhaps matches TRBD2 (6 bases). The CDR3, as DNA: TGTGCCTGGAGTGGGTGGGAGGTTGTGTATTTT. This encodes CAWSGWEVVYF. The full variable domain, completed using reference TRBV30 and TRBJ2-3, is SQTIHQWPATLVQPVGSPLSLECTVEGTSNPNLYWYRQAAGRGLQLLFYSVGIGQISSEVPQNLSASRPQDRQFILSSKKLLLSDSGFYLCAWSGWEVVYFGPGTRLTVL.